This T cell receptor beta chain was sequenced for a study of blood T cells in healthy people across ages (dated by TCRdb to between 2014 and 2017). Some background on the complete study: In model experiments, template switching captured about one uniquely barcoded TCR beta cDNA molecule for every two T cells. Using deep sequencing normalized with unique cDNA molecular identifiers, the study measured how TCR beta repertoire diversity changes with age. Using the same blood draw, the study looked at two additional independent replicas of 1 million unique cDNA reads for two donors, one aged 18 to 29 and the other aged 80 or older. The donors were divided into four age groups: young (average around 15 years), middle-aged (around 41), aged (approximately 62) and long-lived (82). Donors of different ages were randomly distributed across sequencing lanes to avoid experimental bias.

The donors were 40 or so Caucasian individuals from Russia, aged 6 to 90 years, who were systemically healthy. About 10 milliliters of peripheral blood were collected from each donor into EDTA-treated Vacutainer tubes. Ficoll-Paque density-gradient centrifugation was used to isolate PBMCs, with at least 7 million per sample. Total RNA was extracted from PBMCs with Trizol reagent, with at least 6 micrograms obtained per sample. For every donor, an aliquot of PBMCs went through flow cytometry to measure the percentages of naive CD45RAhigh/CD27high T cells. The germline V gene provides CDR1 MNHEY and CDR2 SVGEGT. Measured from the cysteine to the phenylalanine, the CDR3 is 14 residues long. Only the CDR3 DNA is retained, 42 bases long and in frame from the first base. Germline trimming amounts to 5 bases on V and 0 bases on J, with 3 as the count of junction bases outside the gene matches. This clonotype was seen a few times. What this receptor recognizes is not known. No clone much larger than this one lies a single base away; base qualities are absent.

The library came from 5' RACE. The sequencer was an Illumina HiSeq 2500. The second PCR ran for about 7 to 11 cycles and used a J-beta primer mix along with a sample-barcoded 5' primer. A unique molecular identifier was introduced onto each TCR beta cDNA molecule by a template-switch 5' adaptor carrying 12 random nucleotides. Each sample yielded at least 2.5 million CDR3-containing paired-end reads. The Mint cDNA synthesis kit, primed by a TRBC-specific oligonucleotide, was used to synthesize first-strand cDNA from all RNA. Following uracil-DNA glycosylase treatment, all cDNA underwent a first 18-cycle PCR with the universal primers M1SS and BC2_uni_R. In the source study's methods: Normalization of each sample was performed by random selection of 1 million high-quality reads, each carrying a distinct molecular identifier. Reads with shared molecular identifiers were discarded instead of being binned into consensus sequences. MiTCR, run with a Q25 quality threshold and the strictest error-elimination algorithm, handled CDR3 identification, clonotype clustering and error correction. A nonparametric unseen species model with Euler transformation was used to estimate lower-bound total TCR beta diversity. TCRdb ran its own pipeline on the public reads, namely fastp trimming at Q25 and MiXCR clone calling, and kept in-frame beta chains. Identical CDR3 protein sequences are pooled into one entry, listed with their most common genes and DNA. These V and J calls rely on TCRdb rather than the paper's analysis. The table for this sample lists around 650,000 distinct CDR3 sequences; less than 40% of them were counted only once. The ten largest clones capture approximately 15% of the sample.

Overall results and qualifications from the work: A strong correlation was found between observed TCR beta diversity and the percentage of naive T cells measured by flow cytometry. As age increased, observed TCR beta diversity per million T cells dropped in a roughly linear way, and a significant reduction was already evident by age about 36. Estimates of total diversity based on one million sequenced T cells were regarded as lower bounds and as underestimates. Compared with the aged group, more naive CD4+ T cells, fewer expanded clones and increased TCR diversity were shown by the long-lived group, suggesting age selection. Conclusive comparison of naive and antigen-experienced compartments was prevented by the profiling of bulk unsorted PBMCs. The CMV infection status of donors was not known, potentially confounding age-related changes in expanded clonotypes.

The chain links TRBV6-2 or TRBV6-3 with TRBJ1-1; TRBD1 matches 7 bases in the middle. Material for sequencing was blood. This TCR came from a woman aged 80 or older in good health. Donor details come from another sample of the same person, matched by shared clones. CDR3 sequence: CASSKGALNTEAFF. The nucleotide sequence is given as TGTGCCAGCAGTAAGGGGGCGTTGAACACTGAAGCTTTCTTT.